These T cell receptor beta chains were read from a single sample in a study of cytomegalovirus exposure and HLA in healthy donors. Sequenced by immunoSEQ multiplex PCR; TCRdb stores in-frame clones only, minus some. The sample includes about 180,000 clones, more than 65% seen only once; the top ten take around 2.3%. Input material: PBMCs. The receptors stem from a woman under 40 in good health and CMV-seropositive. Each CDR3 is given with its conserved first and last residue. D genes are given only for firm matches. Clone size is given for some rows only: seen once, a few or many times, or a class if the clone is expanded.

>TRBD1|-|TRBV23-1|TRBJ1-4
CASSHCGTDKSRTNEKLFF
TGCGCCAGCAGTCACTGCGGGACAGATAAGTCGAGGACTAATGAAAAACTGTTTTTT
>TRBD1|once|TRBV7-9|TRBJ1-4
CSSSLGRGAANEKLFF
TGTTCCAGCAGCTTGGGCAGGGGGGCTGCTAATGAAAAACTGTTTTTT
>-|-|TRBV7-2|TRBJ2-7
CASSLRQLYEQYF
TGTGCCAGCAGCTTAAGACAGCTGTACGAGCAGTACTTC
>TRBD1|-|TRBV2|TRBJ2-1
CASATGASYNEQFF
TGTGCCAGCGCGACAGGGGCCTCCTACAATGAGCAGTTCTTC
>TRBD1|-|TRBV27|TRBJ1-6
CASSLGRQGGSPLHF
TGTGCCAGCAGTTTAGGGCGACAGGGGGGATCACCCCTCCACTTT
>-|-|TRBV28|TRBJ2-7
CASSLRRAGVYEQYF
TGTGCCAGCAGTTTAAGACGCGCCGGGGTCTACGAGCAGTACTTC
>TRBD2|-|TRBV7-9|TRBJ2-7
CAILAAETYEQYF
TGTGCCATTCTAGCGGCCGAGACCTACGAGCAGTACTTC
>TRBD1|-|TRBV4-3|TRBJ1-6
CASSRNTGENSPLHF
TGCGCCAGCAGCCGAAATACAGGGGAAAATTCACCCCTCCACTTT
>-|-|TRBV10-3|TRBJ1-2
CAISLDGDYGYTF
TGTGCCATCAGCCTGGACGGGGACTATGGCTACACCTTC
>-|-|TRBV20-1|TRBJ1-2
CSARSGIGYTF
TGCAGTGCTAGATCAGGGATCGGCTACACCTTC
>TRBD2|-|TRBV7-9|TRBJ2-1
CASSPRTSGGWNEQFF
TGTGCCAGCAGCCCACGTACTAGCGGGGGTTGGAATGAGCAGTTCTTC
>-|-|TRBV11-2|TRBJ2-7
CASSLHRHSYEQYF
TGTGCCAGCAGCTTACACAGACACTCCTACGAGCAGTACTTC
>TRBD2|-|TRBV7-3|TRBJ2-2
CASSFLAGGPTGELFF
TGTGCCAGCAGCTTCCTAGCGGGGGGCCCCACCGGGGAGCTGTTTTTT
>TRBD1|-|TRBV15|TRBJ1-4
CATSREDRVGEKLFF
TGTGCCACCAGCAGAGAGGACAGGGTAGGAGAAAAACTGTTTTTT
>TRBD1|-|TRBV7-9|TRBJ2-7
CASSPDRDRGFEQYF
TGTGCCAGCAGCCCAGATCGGGACAGGGGGTTCGAGCAGTACTTC
>TRBD1|-|TRBV11-3|TRBJ2-2
CASSSRQGFGELFF
TGTGCCAGCAGCTCCCGACAGGGCTTCGGGGAGCTGTTTTTT
>-|-|TRBV19|TRBJ2-1
CASSRRPGEVAQFF
TGTGCCAGTAGTAGACGACCAGGGGAAGTTGCGCAGTTCTTC
>TRBD1|few|TRBV7-3|TRBJ1-6
CASSSSGTGNSPLHF
TGTGCCAGCAGCTCCTCCGGGACAGGGAACTCACCCCTCCACTTT
>-|-|TRBV19|TRBJ2-3
CASSIGGPTDTQYF
TGTGCCAGTAGTATTGGAGGGCCGACAGATACGCAGTATTTT
>-|few|TRBV6-5|TRBJ1-1
CASSYEGALNTEAFF
TGTGCCAGCAGTTACGAGGGTGCCCTGAACACTGAAGCTTTCTTT